This T cell receptor beta chain was obtained from a study of blood T cell repertoires in COVID-19. Study in general: PBMCs, B-cell-depleted T cells, or T cells were the source of the cDNA or gDNA that made up the material.

The authors' processing: How many nucleated cells were present was estimated from reference gene primer amplification. Here immunoSEQ multiplex PCR was the method, and the copy in TCRdb shows in-frame clones only, minus some. That table supplies the V and J calls and clone size; D and trimming were determined from the DNA. Here the sample spans 140,000 to 150,000 clones, around four fifths being singletons. Trimming stripped 1 base from V and 0 bases from J, with 7 bases between. Germline CDR1 is LGHDT and CDR2 is YNNKEL (reference sequence). There are 15 residues in the CDR3. This receptor was identified in a woman aged 40 to 49 with active or convalescent COVID-19. This chain uses TRBV3-1 (or the pseudogene TRBV3-2) with TRBJ1-5; D call uncertain. The sequenced material came from peripheral blood. This CDR3 reads CASSQGASSNQPQHF. The CDR3 nucleotides read TGTGCCAGCAGCCAAGGGGCCAGTAGCAATCAGCCCCAGCATTTT.